Following are 21 T cell receptor beta chains from one sample sequenced in a study of PD-L1 blockade in urothelial cancer. The data were produced by immunoSEQ multiplex PCR, yet TCRdb's version contains in-frame clones alone and is incomplete. The sample consists of 40,000 to 50,000 clones, roughly four fifths of them appearing once. Time point meaning: peripheral blood 6 weeks after treatment start. The material was PBMCs, obtained around atezolizumab (anti-PD-L1) treatment. These receptors were obtained from a man aged 60 to 75 with urothelial cancer.

The V call is TRBV7-9, the J call TRBJ1-1; D might be TRBD1 (6 bases). Trimming took off 5 bases at V and 3 bases at J, with 16 bases between the two ends. Germline loops: CDR1 SEHNR, CDR2 FQNEAQ (reference sequence). The CDR3 spans 15 residues. The CDR3 region is CASSPPTGIHTEAFF. CDR3 sequence (DNA): TGTGCCAGCAGCCCCCCTACAGGGATTCACACTGAAGCTTTCTTT.

V gene TRBV4-3 combines with J gene TRBJ2-7, with 8 nucleotides matching TRBD1. The CDR3 runs 15 residues. The germline V gene encodes CDR1 LGHNA and CDR2 YSLEER. The junction had 6 bases not matched to a gene; V was cut back by 3 bases and J by 2 bases. The CDR3 region is CASSQDTGGPYEQYF. CDR3 sequence (DNA): TGCGCCAGCAGCCAGGACACAGGGGGGCCCTACGAGCAGTACTTC.

This rearrangement joins TRBV4-2 to TRBJ2-6, with D maybe TRBD1 (5 bases). V lost 4 bases to trimming and J lost 4 bases, with 11 bases between them. This CDR3 contains 15 residues. In germline, CDR1 is LGHNA, CDR2 YNFKEQ. CDR3 DNA: TGTGCCAGCAGCCCTACAGGTCCCGGGGCCAACGTCCTGACTTTC. This sequence encodes CASSPTGPGANVLTF.

The V gene is TRBV29-1, the J gene TRBJ2-7; TRBD1 aligns across 7 bases. V was pared by 7 bases and J by 6 bases, with 12 bases of the junction left unmatched. CDR1 is SQVTM and CDR2 is ANQGSEA in the germline V gene. This CDR3 spans 13 amino acids. The CDR3 DNA follows: TGCAGCGCTAGACAGGGCGGTATCACCGAGCAGTACTTC. Protein: CSARQGGITEQYF.

The genes are TRBV19 and TRBJ1-5; D gene ambiguous. V gave up 7 bases and J gave up 1 base, with 11 bases separating them. CDR3 length: 14 residues. Germline loops: CDR1 LNHDA, CDR2 SQIVND (reference sequence). The CDR3 nucleotides read TGTGCCAGTACCCCACGGGGAAGCAATCAGCCCCAGCATTTT. Translated, it gives CASTPRGSNQPQHF.

The rearrangement uses TRBV7-8 and TRBJ2-1; 11 nucleotides line up with TRBD2. V was pared by 5 bases and J by 10 bases, with 7 bases of the junction left unmatched. The CDR3 runs 14 residues. CDR1 and CDR2 from the germline V gene are SGHVS and FQNEAQ. CDR3 in amino acids: CASSNSGGVWEQFF. CDR3 coding DNA: TGTGCCAGCAGCAATAGCGGGGGGGTATGGGAGCAGTTCTTC.

The genes are TRBV28 and TRBJ1-1; no firm D call. Per germline, CDR1 MDHEN and CDR2 SYDVKM. V gave up 2 bases and J gave up 1 base, with 5 bases separating them. CDR3 length: 13 amino acids. For the CDR3, the DNA is TGTGCCAGCAGTTTACGGGGGAACACTGAAGCTTTCTTT. This codes for CASSLRGNTEAFF.

The chain carries TRBV7-8 and TRBJ1-1; 8 nucleotides line up with TRBD1. The length of the CDR3 is 13 residues. Looked up from germline, CDR1 is SGHVS and CDR2 is FQNEAQ. V shed 4 bases and J 4 bases; nucleotides not matched to a gene: 2. DNA for the CDR3: TGTGCCAGCAGCTATACAGGGGGCACTGAAGCTTTCTTT. As protein: CASSYTGGTEAFF. Supplemented by reference TRBV7-8 and TRBJ1-1, the full variable domain reads GAGVSQSPRYKVAKRGQDVALRCDPISGHVSLFWYQQALGQGPEFLTYFQNEAQLDKSGLPSDRFFAERPEGSVSTLKIQRTQQEDSAVYLCASSYTGGTEAFFGQGTRLTVV.

This clone was found once. V and J are TRBV7-8 and TRBJ2-3; 7 bases map to TRBD2. CDR3 length: 16 amino acids. Trimming took 1 base from V and 4 from J; bases not matched to a gene: 8. Germline CDR1 SGHVS, CDR2 FQNEAQ. The CDR3 protein is CASSLGLADGADTQYF. CDR3 DNA: TGTGCCAGCAGCTTAGGGCTAGCGGACGGCGCAGATACGCAGTATTTT. Together with reference TRBV7-8 and TRBJ2-3, the CDR3 gives the full variable domain: GAGVSQSPRYKVAKRGQDVALRCDPISGHVSLFWYQQALGQGPEFLTYFQNEAQLDKSGLPSDRFFAERPEGSVSTLKIQRTQQEDSAVYLCASSLGLADGADTQYFGPGTRLTVL.

The genes are TRBV6-1 and TRBJ2-5, with 12 bases aligning to TRBD2. The CDR3 has 15 amino acids. Trimming took 6 bases from V and 7 from J; bases not matched to a gene: 9. Germline V gene data show CDR1 as MNHNS and CDR2 as SASEGT. The CDR3 nucleotides read TGTGCCAGCAGGCCTAGCGGGGGGGCCTGGGGGACCCAGTACTTC. Amino acids: CASRPSGGAWGTQYF.

The chain couples TRBV5-6 to TRBJ2-1; 7 bases are shared with TRBD2. The V gene end was trimmed by 1 base and the J gene end by 6 bases; junction bases not matched to a gene: 4. Germline CDR1 is SGHDT and CDR2 is YYEEEE. The CDR3 spans 14 residues. The chain's CDR3 is CASSLSGTANEQFF. CDR3 DNA sequence: TGTGCCAGCAGCTTGAGCGGGACGGCCAATGAGCAGTTCTTC.

The rearrangement joins TRBV2 to TRBJ2-5, with D maybe TRBD2 (5 bases). Germline loops: CDR1 SNHLY, CDR2 FYNNEI. This CDR3 region has 13 residues. Trimming stripped 3 bases from V and 2 bases from J, with 7 bases between. The CDR3 nucleotides read TGTGCCAGCAGTGAGACGGGACAAGAGACCCAGTACTTC. As protein: CASSETGQETQYF.

The chain links TRBV4-1 to TRBJ2-2; 10 bases map to TRBD2. V was pared by 4 bases and J by 4 bases, with 12 bases of the junction left unmatched. The CDR3 has 18 amino acids. Germline V CDR1 and CDR2: MGHRA, YSYEKL. CDR3: CASSLTGRLAGVTGELFF. The DNA for the CDR3 is TGCGCCAGCAGCCTAACCGGACGGCTAGCGGGAGTCACCGGGGAGCTGTTTTTT.

The rearrangement links TRBV2 to TRBJ1-5, with 8 bases fitting TRBD1. With 6 bases clipped from V and 7 bases from J, the junction kept 8 bases outside the gene matches. Germline values: CDR1 SNHLY, CDR2 FYNNEI. The CDR3 runs to 14 residues. The CDR3 DNA reads as TGTGCCAGCAGCCCGGACAGGGCGGTACAGCCCCAGCATTTT. Translated, it gives CASSPDRAVQPQHF.

The rearrangement links TRBV9 to TRBJ2-3; tentative D call: TRBD2 (6 bases). Looked up from germline, CDR1 is SGDLS and CDR2 is YYNGEE. Trimming pared 6 bases from V and 4 bases from J, leaving 15 bases between. This CDR3 spans 14 amino acids. The CDR3 nucleotides are TGTGCCAGCAAAAGGGGAGGAGTCGCAGATACGCAGTATTTT. It encodes CASKRGGVADTQYF.

The V gene is TRBV5-1, the J gene TRBJ2-3, with TRBD2 identical over 10 bases. Germline loops: CDR1 SGHRS, CDR2 YFSETQ. V was pared by 2 bases and J by 9 bases, with 9 bases of the junction left unmatched. The CDR3 has 15 amino acids. CDR3 amino acids: CASSLGSGGPETQYF. The CDR3 DNA sequence: TGCGCCAGCAGCTTAGGTAGCGGGGGGCCCGAGACGCAGTATTTT.

The chain couples TRBV6-6 to TRBJ1-5; a possible D gene is TRBD1 (6 bases). CDR1 is MNHNY and CDR2 is SVGAGI in the germline V gene (reference sequence). The CDR3 is 14 amino acids. Trimming took 6 bases from V and 3 from J, leaving 12 bases between them. The CDR3 sequence: CASRAGADNQPQHF. CDR3 in DNA: TGTGCCAGCAGGGCGGGGGCCGACAATCAGCCCCAGCATTTT.

With regard to this clone: At the DNA level, this CDR3 is encoded by other sequences in the same sample as well. The rearrangement uses TRBV7-9 and TRBJ2-7; a weak D match, TRBD1 (5 bases). Germline loops: CDR1 SEHNR, CDR2 FQNEAQ (reference sequence). CDR3 length: 13 residues. Deletions cut 5 bases from V and 2 bases from J, with 10 bases between. CDR3 nucleotides: TGTGCCAGCAGCCCAGGACAAACCTACGAGCAGTACTTC. It specifies CASSPGQTYEQYF.

The rearrangement uses TRBV5-1 and TRBJ1-1, with D uncertain. This CDR3 has 16 amino acids. Trimming shortened V by 4 bases and J by 5 bases, and 21 bases separated the two germline ends. Germline assignment: CDR1 SGHRS and CDR2 YFSETQ. The CDR3 is CASSPTFADGSTEAFF. CDR3 DNA sequence: TGCGCCAGCAGCCCGACATTTGCAGATGGTTCGACTGAAGCTTTCTTT.

In its sample, this clone was seen once. The rearrangement uses TRBV5-5 and TRBJ1-1; D is uncertain. The CDR3 is 13 residues long. Germline V gives CDR1 SGHKS, CDR2 YYEKEE (reference sequence). V dropped 2 bases and J dropped 5 bases, with 10 bases sitting between them. The CDR3 coding sequence is TGTGCCAGCAGCTTTGGGTGGAGGACTGAAGCTTTCTTT. Translation gives CASSFGWRTEAFF.

The DNA of the CDR3 is TGTGCCAGCAGTCCGGGACACAGCACAGATACGCAGTATTTT. It translates to CASSPGHSTDTQYF. The chain employs TRBV2 and TRBJ2-3, with a tentative D call TRBD1 (6 bases). Germline CDR1 and CDR2: SNHLY and FYNNEI. Trimming removed 5 bases at V and 0 bases at J, with 9 bases between. This CDR3 has 14 amino acids. Full variable domain (remainder filled in from reference TRBV2 and TRBJ2-3): EPEVTQTPSHQVTQMGQEVILRCVPISNHLYFYWYRQILGQKVEFLVSFYNNEISEKSEIFDDQFSVERPDGSNFTLKIRSTKLEDSAMYFCASSPGHSTDTQYFGPGTRLTVL.